Each of the 10 T cell receptor beta chains below was sequenced from the same sample in a study of T cell repertoires in aging, cancer and after chemotherapy. Rearranged V-D-J TRB sequences were amplified with a mixed TRB-A/B primer pool. TCRdb used MiXCR to reprocess the multiplex PCR reads, holding one entry per CDR3 protein. Among more than 15,000 distinct CDR3 sequences listed, 45% to 50% were seen once. The template was genomic DNA from peripheral blood, not RNA. Sequencing used blood. The receptors were sampled from a human donor in good health.

This clonotype came up a few times. The gene calls are TRBV29-1 and TRBJ2-7; D gene uncertain. V lost 1 base to trimming and J lost 1 base, with 5 bases between them. Looked up from germline, CDR1 is SQVTM and CDR2 is ANQGSEA. The CDR3 has 12 residues. The DNA for the CDR3 is TGCAGCGTTGAAGTTACTTCCTACGAGCAGTACTTC. Its translation: CSVEVTSYEQYF.

The DNA for the CDR3 is TGCAGCGTTGAGGGCTTGGACTATGGCTACACCTTC. It specifies CSVEGLDYGYTF. V and J are TRBV29-1 and TRBJ1-2; D gene uncertain. The V gene lost 3 bases and the J gene lost 3 bases, with 8 bases spanning the gap. Germline lookup yields CDR1 SQVTM and CDR2 ANQGSEA. The CDR3 has 12 amino acids.

The chain couples TRBV5-4 to TRBJ2-1, with D perhaps TRBD1 or TRBD2 (5 bases each). This CDR3 has 15 amino acids. Trimming stripped 1 base from V and 8 bases from J, with 16 bases between. From germline, CDR1 is SGHNT and CDR2 YYREEE (reference sequence). Here the CDR3 reads CASSLRGPKGHEQFF. CDR3 nucleotides: TGTGCCAGCAGCTTGAGGGGACCAAAGGGCCATGAGCAGTTCTTC.

V gene TRBV30 combines with J gene TRBJ1-1; D remains unclear. Trimming stripped 1 base from V and 1 base from J, with 7 bases between. There are 13 residues in the CDR3. Germline lookup yields CDR1 GTSNPN and CDR2 SVGIG (reference sequence). The CDR3 DNA reads TGTGCCTGGAGTGGTCAAGGGAACACTGAAGCTTTCTTT. Translating it yields CAWSGQGNTEAFF.

By share, this clonotype ranks as medium-sized. This chain connects TRBV29-1 to TRBJ2-1; weak D call: TRBD2 (5 bases). The CDR3 has 14 amino acids. CDR1 and CDR2 from the germline V gene are SQVTM and ANQGSEA. The ends were cut back, 1 base at V and 5 bases at J, with 12 bases in the middle. The DNA of the CDR3 is TGCAGCGTTGAAGCGCGGGCGGAGAACAATGAGCAGTTCTTC. The encoded protein is CSVEARAENNEQFF.

This clonotype came up a few times. The rearrangement joins TRBV19 to TRBJ2-1; TRBD2 might be the D (6 bases). The CDR3 contains 15 residues. The V gene's germline CDR1 is LNHDA and CDR2 SQIVND (reference sequence). V lost 3 bases and J lost 5, with 14 bases in between. CDR3 coding DNA: TGTGCCAGTAGTATCTACGGGACTGAAGACAATGAGCAGTTCTTC. Protein: CASSIYGTEDNEQFF.

This sequence joins TRBV5-6 and TRBJ2-2; D is uncertain. The CDR3 runs to 18 residues. Germline V gives CDR1 SGHDT, CDR2 YYEEEE. The V gene lost 4 bases and the J gene lost 10 bases, with 29 bases spanning the gap. The CDR3 region has the DNA TGTGCCAGCAGCCCGAGAAGGTCCCCTTTCGCGAACACCAAGGAGCTGTTTTTT. Translating gives CASSPRRSPFANTKELFF.

The J gene is TRBJ1-5, the V gene TRBV12-3 or TRBV12-4; 8 positions agree with TRBD1. V lost 5 bases and J lost 12; bases outside the gene matches: 9. The CDR3 is 13 residues long. This CDR3 reads CASSPGGPNIQHF. CDR3 sequence (DNA): TGTGCCAGCAGTCCAGGGGGCCCGAATATCCAGCATTTT.

The chain has TRBV5-4 and TRBJ2-1; 7 bases line up with TRBD1. The CDR3 has 14 residues. Germline CDR1 and CDR2: SGHNT and YYREEE (reference sequence). Trimming removed 4 bases from V and 9 bases from J; junction bases left unmatched: 10. As DNA, the CDR3 is TGTGCCAGCAGCAGGGACAGCAACTGGGTTGAGCAGTTCTTC. Protein sequence: CASSRDSNWVEQFF.

This chain joins TRBV15 and TRBJ1-5; perhaps TRBD1 as D (6 bases). The CDR3 totals 15 residues. The germline CDR1 and CDR2 sequences are LNHNV and YYDKDF (reference sequence). Trimming pared 4 bases from V and 2 bases from J, leaving 12 bases between. Written as DNA, the CDR3 is TGTGCCACCAGCACCCCGGGGGCGGGCAATCAGCCCCAGCATTTT. Its protein is CATSTPGAGNQPQHF.